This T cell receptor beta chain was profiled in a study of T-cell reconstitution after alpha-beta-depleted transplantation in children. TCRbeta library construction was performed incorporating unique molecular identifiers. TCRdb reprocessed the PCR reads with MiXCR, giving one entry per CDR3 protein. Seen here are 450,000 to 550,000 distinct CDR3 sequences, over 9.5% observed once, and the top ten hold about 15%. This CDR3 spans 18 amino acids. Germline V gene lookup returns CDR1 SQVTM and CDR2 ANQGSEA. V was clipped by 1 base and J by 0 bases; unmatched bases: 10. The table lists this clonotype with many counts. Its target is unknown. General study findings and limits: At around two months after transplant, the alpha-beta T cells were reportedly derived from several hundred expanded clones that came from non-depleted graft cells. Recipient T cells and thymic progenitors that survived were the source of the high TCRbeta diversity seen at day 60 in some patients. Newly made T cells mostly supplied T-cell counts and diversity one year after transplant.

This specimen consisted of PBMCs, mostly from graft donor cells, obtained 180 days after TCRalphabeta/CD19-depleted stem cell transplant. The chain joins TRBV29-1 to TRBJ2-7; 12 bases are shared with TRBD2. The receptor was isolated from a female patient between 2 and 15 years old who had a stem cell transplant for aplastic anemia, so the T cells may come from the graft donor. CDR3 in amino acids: CSVEGPLAGGRSSYEQYF. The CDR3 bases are TGCAGCGTTGAAGGACCGCTAGCGGGAGGGAGGAGCTCCTACGAGCAGTACTTC.